Listed below are T cell receptor beta chains from one sample, sequenced in a study of T-cell reconstitution after alpha-beta-depleted transplantation in children. One entry per CDR3 protein results from TCRdb running MiXCR on the PCR reads. This table has approximately 200,000 distinct CDR3 sequences, about 14% appearing once. The specimen comprised PBMCs from the stem cell graft donor, sampled from the stem cell graft. These receptors all come from a human donor who donated a stem cell graft to a child with acute lymphoblastic leukemia. Each CDR3 is given with its conserved first and last residue. The order of the fields is CDR3 DNA, CDR3 protein, J gene, D gene, clone size, V gene. D genes are given only for firm matches. A clone size is listed for some rows: how often the clone was seen (once, few, many), or a class if it is expanded.

TGCAGCGTCCCCCGGGGGGCGCGTGGCTACACCTTC	CSVPRGARGYTF	TRBJ1-2	-	many	TRBV29-1
TGTGCCAGCAGTTCCCGACTAGCGGGGGACTACACCGGGGAGCTGTTTTTT	CASSSRLAGDYTGELFF	TRBJ2-2	TRBD2	many	TRBV12-3/TRBV12-4
TGCAGTGCTAGAGATGGGCAGGGTCTGCAGCCCCAGCATTTT	CSARDGQGLQPQHF	TRBJ1-5	-	few	TRBV20-1
TGTGCCAGCAGCAAGGGACAGGGGGCAGTGGAGGATACGCAGTATTTT	CASSKGQGAVEDTQYF	TRBJ2-3	TRBD1	many	TRBV11-2
TGCGCCAGCAGAGAACAAAGCACAGATACGCAGTATTTT	CASREQSTDTQYF	TRBJ2-3	-	many	TRBV5-1
TGTGCCAGCAGCTTACCCTTTGGTTGGTACACTGAAGCTTTCTTT	CASSLPFGWYTEAFF	TRBJ1-1	-	many	TRBV7-9
TGTGCCAGCAGCAAGGGCGTCGAACTAGCGGATAACACAGATACGCAGTATTTT	CASSKGVELADNTDTQYF	TRBJ2-3	TRBD2	many	TRBV7-8
TGTGCCAGCACCAAACTTGACGGACAGGGGAGGTTTGGGAACACCGGGGAGCTGTTTTTT	CASTKLDGQGRFGNTGELFF	TRBJ2-2	TRBD1	-	TRBV7-6
TGCGCCAGCAGTCGAGGGGGAACAGCCGGCACCGGGGAGCTGTTTTTT	CASSRGGTAGTGELFF	TRBJ2-2	-	many	TRBV5-1
TGCGCCAGCAGCCTGGGAGGGGCTCGAAAGTTCTTC	CASSLGGARKFF	TRBJ2-1	TRBD2	many	TRBV5-1
TGTGCCAGCAGCTTAGTAGGGGACTATGGCTACACCTTC	CASSLVGDYGYTF	TRBJ1-2	-	few	TRBV7-9
TGTGCCAGCACCTTAGACCGGGACCGCCCTAAGAGAGGCTACACCTTC	CASTLDRDRPKRGYTF	TRBJ1-2	-	few	TRBV5-5
TGCAGCGTTGAATTTGCCGGCGGGATCTCCTACGAGCAGTACTTC	CSVEFAGGISYEQYF	TRBJ2-7	-	many	TRBV29-1
TGCAGTGCTAGAGGGACTAGCGGGTACGAGCAGTACTTC	CSARGTSGYEQYF	TRBJ2-7	TRBD2	many	TRBV20-1
TGCAGCGTCGGGGCGCGGAACATTCAGTACTTC	CSVGARNIQYF	TRBJ2-4	-	many	TRBV29-1
TGTGCCAGCAGCTTCAGTACTACTAACAATGAGCAGTTCTTC	CASSFSTTNNEQFF	TRBJ2-1	-	many	TRBV11-2
TGTGCCAGCAGCCGACGGGACTCGTACGAGCAGTACTTC	CASSRRDSYEQYF	TRBJ2-7	-	many	TRBV3-1
TGTGCCAGCAGCTTAGAATGGGAGGTGAACACTGAAGCTTTCTTT	CASSLEWEVNTEAFF	TRBJ1-1	-	-	TRBV7-9
TGTGCCAGCAGCTTTAGGACTAGCGGTTACAATGAGCAGTTCTTC	CASSFRTSGYNEQFF	TRBJ2-1	TRBD2	many	TRBV27
TGCGCCAGCAGCTTGGGGCGGCGGCAGGGCCGGGACTTCTCCTACAATGAGCAGTTCTTC	CASSLGRRQGRDFSYNEQFF	TRBJ2-1	-	many	TRBV5-1
TGCAGTGCTAGACCGGGACAGGGTAATGGCTACACCTTC	CSARPGQGNGYTF	TRBJ1-2	TRBD1	-	TRBV20-1
TGTGCCAGCAGCGTAGCGCTTTGGGACTCAGCCTACACCTTC	CASSVALWDSAYTF	TRBJ1-2	-	many	TRBV9
TGTGCCAGCAGCTTAGGACAAGTGAGAACGACTCCGGGCGGGCAGTACTTC	CASSLGQVRTTPGGQYF	TRBJ2-7	-	few	TRBV7-9
TGCGCCAGCAGCTTGAGTGGCAGGGTTAAGACCCAGTACTTC	CASSLSGRVKTQYF	TRBJ2-5	-	-	TRBV5-1
TGCGCCAGCAGCTTGACCCTAGCGGAGTGGTACAATGAGCAGTTCTTC	CASSLTLAEWYNEQFF	TRBJ2-1	TRBD2	many	TRBV5-1
TGTGCCAGCAGCTTGCTGGGGCTCTCCGCCGGGGAGCTGTTTTTT	CASSLLGLSAGELFF	TRBJ2-2	-	many	TRBV5-6
TGTGCCAGCAGTAGACAGGGAAGCTCACCCCTCCACTTT	CASSRQGSSPLHF	TRBJ1-6	TRBD1	many	TRBV27
TGTGCCAGCAGTGAATTTCAAGGACTAACCGGGGAGCTGTTTTTT	CASSEFQGLTGELFF	TRBJ2-2	-	-	TRBV25-1
TGCAGTGCTAGAGATTATGGCCAGGGGAACACTGAAGCTTTCTTT	CSARDYGQGNTEAFF	TRBJ1-1	-	few	TRBV20-1
TGCGCCAGCAGCGATCAGAGAGGGTCCACTGAAGCTTTCTTT	CASSDQRGSTEAFF	TRBJ1-1	-	many	TRBV5-1
TGCAGTGCTAGAGAAGGGTTCGGGACGAACACTGAAGCTTTCTTT	CSAREGFGTNTEAFF	TRBJ1-1	-	many	TRBV20-1
TGTACCAGCAGTTTACCCGGCCTAGCGGAGCTGCGAAGAGAAGAGACCCAGTACTTC	CTSSLPGLAELRREETQYF	TRBJ2-5	TRBD2	-	TRBV12-3/TRBV12-4
TGTGCCAGCAGCTCGGGAAGGGGACTAGCGGGACACGCCTACAATGAGCAGTTCTTC	CASSSGRGLAGHAYNEQFF	TRBJ2-1	TRBD2	-	TRBV11-1
TGCGCCAGCAGCGCAAGGGAAGGGGGGTACTATGGCTACACCTTC	CASSAREGGYYGYTF	TRBJ1-2	-	many	TRBV5-1
TGTGCCAGCAGTTACGACAGAAATAAAATTTACGAGCAGTACTTC	CASSYDRNKIYEQYF	TRBJ2-7	-	many	TRBV6-5
TGCGCCAGCAGCAAGACTAGCGGGAGGGCCCCCAGCAATGAGCAGTTCTTC	CASSKTSGRAPSNEQFF	TRBJ2-1	TRBD2	-	TRBV5-1
TGTGCCAGCAGCTATGGACCCGGGGGGCAGTATTTT	CASSYGPGGQYF	TRBJ2-3	-	many	TRBV7-8
TGTGCCAGCAGTTATTACAGGGGGCGGAACAATGAGCAGTTCTTC	CASSYYRGRNNEQFF	TRBJ2-1	TRBD1	-	TRBV6-5
TGCAGTGCTAGAGATCCGTTAACCGATACGCAGTATTTT	CSARDPLTDTQYF	TRBJ2-3	-	once	TRBV20-1
TGTGCCAGCAGCAACAATCCGGGACAGGGGTTTCACGAGCAGTACTTC	CASSNNPGQGFHEQYF	TRBJ2-7	-	many	TRBV21-1
TGTGCCAGCAGCCCCGGATGGGCGGGGGGTAACAATGAGCAGTTCTTC	CASSPGWAGGNNEQFF	TRBJ2-1	TRBD2	many	TRBV7-8
TGCGCCAGCAGCTTGGTGATTCTCGGGGCTAGCGGGAGTGGCGAGACCCAGTACTTC	CASSLVILGASGSGETQYF	TRBJ2-5	TRBD2	many	TRBV5-1
TGCGCCAGCAGTGTTAGAGTCCCCCGCACAGATACGCAGTATTTT	CASSVRVPRTDTQYF	TRBJ2-3	-	-	TRBV10-2
TGCGCCAGCAGCCCCGGACAGGGGAGGGAGACCCAGTACTTC	CASSPGQGRETQYF	TRBJ2-5	TRBD1	many	TRBV5-1
TGCGCCAGCAGCTCGACAGGGGGCTCGACTGAAGCTTTCTTT	CASSSTGGSTEAFF	TRBJ1-1	TRBD1	-	TRBV5-1
TGTGCCAGCAGCCCTCTAGGGGGGACTACCCCGCAAGAGACCCAGTACTTC	CASSPLGGTTPQETQYF	TRBJ2-5	-	many	TRBV9
TGCAGTGGGATCGAAGGGATTGGCAATGGCTACACCTTC	CSGIEGIGNGYTF	TRBJ1-2	-	few	TRBV20-1
TGTGCCAGCAAGCCGGGACCTAATGAAAAACTGTTTTTT	CASKPGPNEKLFF	TRBJ1-4	-	few	TRBV6-1
TGCAGTGCTAGAGATAGGGGTCTCTCCTACAATGAGCAGTTCTTC	CSARDRGLSYNEQFF	TRBJ2-1	-	many	TRBV20-1
TGCAGTGCAACGACACGGAGGGGAGACACTGAAGCTTTCTTT	CSATTRRGDTEAFF	TRBJ1-1	-	once	TRBV20-1
TGTGCCAGCAGTTACTCGGGGTACGGGGCTGGCTACACCTTC	CASSYSGYGAGYTF	TRBJ1-2	-	few	TRBV6-5
TGTGCCAGCAGTTTCGCCAGTGAAGCTTTCTTT	CASSFASEAFF	TRBJ1-1	-	-	TRBV12-3/TRBV12-4
TGTGCCAGCAGCGAGGTGTTGGGAGAGCAGTACTTC	CASSEVLGEQYF	TRBJ2-7	-	many	TRBV7-9